These 27 T cell receptor beta chains were all obtained from the same sample, sequenced in a study of shared clonotypes between healthy human individuals. Measured with immunoSEQ multiplex PCR; TCRdb has only the in-frame clones, and not every one. The sample lists approximately 2,000,000 clones; 93% were seen once. CD45RO-negative, CCR7-selected cells formed the naive CD8 fraction, which excluded terminally differentiated effector memory CD45RA+ cells. The specimen was naive CD8+ T cells from PBMCs. The source is a young man in good health. Some clones in this sample may be carry-over from other donors' samples.

The V call is TRBV4-1, the J call TRBJ1-1; D is unclear. V was pared by 0 bases and J by 1 base, with 9 bases between. This CDR3 comprises 15 residues. Germline-derived CDR1 and CDR2 are MGHRA and YSYEKL. The chain's CDR3 is CASSQDHRGNTEAFF. The DNA of the CDR3 is TGCGCCAGCAGCCAAGATCACCGGGGGAACACTGAAGCTTTCTTT.

The V and J genes are TRBV11-2 and TRBJ1-1; D possibly corresponds to TRBD1 (6 bases). This CDR3 contains 15 residues. Germline lookup yields CDR1 SGHAT and CDR2 FQNNGV. The V gene lost 5 bases and the J gene lost 3 bases, with 16 bases spanning the gap. The CDR3 nucleotides read TGTGCCAGCAGCACTCCCCAGGGGTGGGACACTGAAGCTTTCTTT. Translation gives CASSTPQGWDTEAFF.

V gene TRBV6-5 combines with J gene TRBJ1-5; D gene uncertain. The V end was cut by 6 bases, the J end by 0 bases, with 12 bases between. From germline, CDR1 is MNHEY and CDR2 SVGAGI. The CDR3 covers 15 residues. The CDR3 DNA reads TGTGCCAGCAGCACGGGCCCGGTTAGCAATCAGCCCCAGCATTTT. Translated, it gives CASSTGPVSNQPQHF.

The sample holds one count of this clone. The chain couples TRBV15 to TRBJ2-7, with 7 nucleotides matching TRBD2. The CDR3 sequence is 14 residues long. The germline V gene has CDR1 LNHNV and CDR2 YYDKDF (reference sequence). V trimming: 3 bases; J trimming: 5 bases; junction bases outside the gene matches: 7. CDR3 sequence reads: CATSRTTSSHEQYF. The CDR3 nucleotides read TGTGCCACCAGCAGGACGACTAGCAGCCACGAGCAGTACTTC.

This rearrangement joins TRBV5-5 to TRBJ2-3; D is perhaps TRBD2 (6 bases). Trimming removed 5 bases at V and 1 base at J, with 14 bases between. Germline V gene sequence: CDR1 SGHKS, CDR2 YYEKEE (reference sequence). This CDR3 is built from 15 residues. CDR3 in DNA: TGTGCCAGCAGACTTACACCGGGGGGCACAGATACGCAGTATTTT. It translates to CASRLTPGGTDTQYF.

V usage is TRBV27 and J usage is TRBJ2-5, with D perhaps TRBD1 (6 bases). This CDR3 comprises 13 residues. Trimming removed 2 bases from V and 5 bases from J, with 9 bases in between. From germline, CDR1 is MNHEY and CDR2 SMNVEV (reference sequence). The CDR3 sequence is CASSLGTMETQYF. The CDR3 region has the DNA TGTGCCAGCAGTTTAGGGACAATGGAGACCCAGTACTTC.

This clone has just one count. The chain employs TRBV10-3 and TRBJ2-7; D is perhaps TRBD1 (6 bases). Trimming pared 2 bases from V and 1 base from J, leaving 12 bases between. This CDR3 comprises 15 residues. Germline lookup yields CDR1 ENHRY and CDR2 SYGVKD. CDR3 sequence reads: CAISEVTGTSYEQYF. CDR3 nucleotides: TGTGCCATCAGTGAGGTGACAGGAACATCCTACGAGCAGTACTTC.

The rearrangement links TRBV7-2 to TRBJ1-5, with a possible D match to TRBD1 (6 bases). Between the trimmed V and J ends, which lost 4 bases and 3 bases, there was a span of 16 bases. Germline CDR1 and CDR2: SGHTA and FQGNSA. This CDR3 is built from 16 residues. The CDR3 loop reads CASSWGSRGFNQPQHF. The CDR3 bases are TGTGCCAGCAGCTGGGGGAGTAGGGGGTTCAATCAGCCCCAGCATTTT. Full variable domain (outside the CDR3, taken from reference TRBV7-2 and TRBJ1-5): GAGVSQSPSNKVTEKGKDVELRCDPISGHTALYWYRQSLGQGLEFLIYFQGNSAPDKSGLPSDRFSAERTGGSVSTLTIQRTQQEDSAVYLCASSWGSRGFNQPQHFGDGTRLSIL.

The chain uses TRBV29-1 and TRBJ2-7; possibly TRBD1 for D (6 bases). Germline CDR1 SQVTM, CDR2 ANQGSEA. Trimming left V 7 bases short and J 4 bases short, with 17 bases between. The CDR3 has 13 residues. In DNA form, the CDR3 reads TGCAGCGCCGAGGACAGTTCCAGATACGAGCAGTACTTC. Protein product: CSAEDSSRYEQYF.

The V and J genes are TRBV7-9 and TRBJ1-3; D remains ambiguous. Germline V gene lookup returns CDR1 SEHNR and CDR2 FQNEAQ (reference sequence). Trimming removed 1 base at V and 5 bases at J, with 6 bases between. CDR3 length: 13 residues. The CDR3 DNA sequence: TGTGCCAGCAGCTTAGAGGAGAGAAACACCATATATTTT. This sequence encodes CASSLEERNTIYF.

V and J are TRBV27 and TRBJ2-7; 10 bases are a match to TRBD1. CDR1 MNHEY and CDR2 SMNVEV come from the germline V gene (reference sequence). The CDR3 has 15 amino acids. J gave up 3 bases and V 6 bases, and 8 bases lay outside the gene matches. The CDR3 sequence is CASRLTRTGGYEQYF. The CDR3 DNA reads as TGTGCCAGCAGACTTACAAGGACAGGGGGCTACGAGCAGTACTTC.

The CDR3: CASRSLPGGAFRPYEQYF. CDR3 in DNA: TGCGCCAGCAGGAGCCTTCCAGGGGGCGCGTTCCGTCCCTACGAGCAGTACTTC. The chain couples TRBV10-1 to TRBJ2-7; TRBD1 matches 8 bases. Germline loops: CDR1 WNHNN, CDR2 SYGVQD (reference sequence). This CDR3 comprises 18 residues. The V segment lost 6 bases and the J segment 2 bases; nucleotides outside the gene matches: 18.

CDR3 DNA sequence: TGTGCCAGCAGCTCCCGGGACAGCCCTTTCTATGGCTACACCTTC. It specifies CASSSRDSPFYGYTF. This chain joins TRBV5-5 and TRBJ1-2; TRBD1 matches at 7 bases. J gave up 4 bases and V 3 bases, and 9 bases lay outside the gene matches. Germline CDR1 is SGHKS and CDR2 is YYEKEE (reference sequence). The CDR3 spans 15 residues. The whole variable domain, filled in from reference TRBV5-5 and TRBJ1-2, reads DAGVTQSPTHLIKTRGQQVTLRCSPISGHKSVSWYQQVLGQGPQFIFQYYEKEERGRGNFPDRFSARQFPNYSSELNVNALLLGDSALYLCASSSRDSPFYGYTFGSGTRLTVV.

The table lists this clone with a count of one. This rearrangement joins TRBV19 to TRBJ2-3; a weak D match, TRBD1 (5 bases). Germline V gives CDR1 LNHDA, CDR2 SQIVND (reference sequence). CDR3 length equals 15 residues. V lost 7 bases and J 2 bases, leaving 16 bases between the germline ends. The CDR3: CASTPLGAATDTQYF. CDR3 bases: TGTGCCAGTACTCCTTTAGGGGCAGCCACAGATACGCAGTATTTT. Complete variable domain (other parts from reference TRBV19 and TRBJ2-3): DGGITQSPKYLFRKEGQNVTLSCEQNLNHDAMYWYRQDPGQGLRLIYYSQIVNDFQKGDIAEGYSVSREKKESFPLTVTSAQKNPTAFYLCASTPLGAATDTQYFGPGTRLTVL.

The chain links TRBV9 to TRBJ1-2; D might be TRBD1 (5 bases). Germline values: CDR1 SGDLS, CDR2 YYNGEE. V shed 4 bases and J shed 1 base, with 20 bases lying between them. The CDR3 has 17 residues. CDR3 nucleotide sequence: TGTGCCAGCAGCCCCCGAGACAGAGTAACACATAACTATGGCTACACCTTC. Its protein is CASSPRDRVTHNYGYTF.

The chain links TRBV27 to TRBJ2-7; the D gene could be TRBD1 or TRBD2 (5 bases each). The CDR3 extends over 13 amino acids. V lost 6 bases and J 0 bases, leaving 9 bases between the germline ends. The germline V gene encodes CDR1 MNHEY and CDR2 SMNVEV (reference sequence). This CDR3 reads CASREGISYEQYF. Written as DNA, the CDR3 is TGTGCCAGCAGAGAGGGGATCTCCTACGAGCAGTACTTC.

This clone was seen only once. V gene TRBV5-5 combines with J gene TRBJ1-2, with 10 positions matching TRBD1. The V and J ends lost 2 bases and 4 bases, in that order; junction bases with no gene match: 8. Germline V gene data show CDR1 as SGHKS and CDR2 as YYEKEE (reference sequence). This CDR3 is built from 16 residues. The CDR3 coding sequence is TGTGCCAGCAGCTTCCTGCGGGACAGGGGTGCCTATGGCTACACCTTC. Its protein product is CASSFLRDRGAYGYTF.

J is TRBJ2-7 and V is TRBV28, with D perhaps given as TRBD1 or TRBD2 (5 bases each). Germline-derived CDR1 and CDR2 are MDHEN and SYDVKM. Trimming pared 1 base from V and 10 bases from J, leaving 26 bases between. The CDR3 totals 17 residues. The CDR3 protein is CASSLSLWESTGASQYF. The CDR3 DNA is TGTGCCAGCAGTTTATCTTTGTGGGAGTCGACTGGGGCGAGCCAGTACTTC.

The chain uses TRBV5-1 and TRBJ2-3; possible D gene TRBD1, 6 bases. Trimming removed 1 base at V and 4 bases at J, with 10 bases between. CDR1 SGHRS and CDR2 YFSETQ come from the germline V gene. The CDR3 has 14 amino acids. CDR3 sequence reads: CASSLLTGPDTQYF. CDR3 nucleotide sequence: TGCGCCAGCAGCTTGTTAACAGGGCCAGATACGCAGTATTTT.

V gene TRBV27 combines with J gene TRBJ2-7; 8 positions agree with TRBD1. V shed 8 bases, J shed 3 bases, and the junction held 6 bases outside the gene matches. The germline V gene encodes CDR1 MNHEY and CDR2 SMNVEV (reference sequence). The CDR3 is 13 residues long. The CDR3 loop is CASADRVGYEQYF. In nucleotides, the CDR3 is TGTGCCAGCGCGGACAGGGTTGGCTACGAGCAGTACTTC.

This rearrangement joins TRBV27 to TRBJ2-1; 7 bases agree with TRBD1. CDR3 length: 12 amino acids. Germline V gene data show CDR1 as MNHEY and CDR2 as SMNVEV (reference sequence). The junction had 8 bases not matched to a gene; V was cut back by 3 bases and J by 15 bases. The CDR3, as DNA: TGTGCCAGCAGTTTTTCTCCGGGACAGTGGTTCTTC. Residues: CASSFSPGQWFF.

This chain joins TRBV7-9 and TRBJ2-3, with 9 bases lining up with TRBD2. This CDR3 has 15 amino acids. Germline assignment: CDR1 SEHNR and CDR2 FQNEAQ (reference sequence). With V trimmed by 6 bases and J by 3 bases, 7 bases remained unmatched. CDR3 nucleotide sequence: TGTGCCAGCAGTTTTAGCGGGAGCGGAACAGATACGCAGTATTTT. Translation gives CASSFSGSGTDTQYF.

The chain combines TRBV7-9 with TRBJ2-5; 7 bases are shared with TRBD1. Germline V lookup: CDR1 SEHNR, CDR2 FQNEAQ (reference sequence). J gave up 2 bases and V 6 bases, and 3 bases lay outside the gene matches. The CDR3 is 13 amino acids. CDR3 sequence: CASRRGQQETQYF. As DNA, the CDR3 is TGTGCCAGCAGACGGGGACAGCAAGAGACCCAGTACTTC.

The chain joins TRBV5-1 to TRBJ1-3; the match to TRBD1 covers 8 bases. CDR1 is SGHRS and CDR2 is YFSETQ in the germline V gene. V trimming: 3 bases; J trimming: 4 bases; junction bases outside the gene matches: 6. This CDR3 has 15 residues. In nucleotides, the CDR3 is TGCGCCAGCAGCTCGACAGGGGTTGCCGGAAACACCATATATTTT. Its protein is CASSSTGVAGNTIYF.

This chain joins TRBV6-1 and TRBJ1-5; TRBD1 aligns across 7 bases. The length of the CDR3 is 14 residues. The germline CDR1 and CDR2 sequences are MNHNS and SASEGT. The trim removed 6 bases at V and 5 bases at J, leaving 7 bases unmatched. CDR3 amino acids: CASRLTGWYQPQHF. CDR3 DNA: TGTGCCAGCAGATTGACAGGGTGGTATCAGCCCCAGCATTTT.

The chain uses TRBV25-1 and TRBJ2-5, with a weak D call TRBD2 (6 bases). Germline values: CDR1 MGHDK, CDR2 SYGVNS. The CDR3 spans 14 residues. V was cut by 1 base and J by 4 bases, with 10 bases left in between. DNA for the CDR3: TGTGCCAGCAGTGAATTTGGGAGGAGAGAGACCCAGTACTTC. It specifies CASSEFGRRETQYF.

This sequence joins TRBV4-3 and TRBJ2-1; D is perhaps TRBD1 (5 bases). Trimming left V 0 bases short and J 11 bases short, with 11 bases between. CDR1 is LGHNA, CDR2 YSLEER, per germline. There are 13 residues in the CDR3. As DNA, the CDR3 is TGCGCCAGCAGCCAAGATTATAAGGGGCAGCAGTTCTTC. It yields the protein CASSQDYKGQQFF.